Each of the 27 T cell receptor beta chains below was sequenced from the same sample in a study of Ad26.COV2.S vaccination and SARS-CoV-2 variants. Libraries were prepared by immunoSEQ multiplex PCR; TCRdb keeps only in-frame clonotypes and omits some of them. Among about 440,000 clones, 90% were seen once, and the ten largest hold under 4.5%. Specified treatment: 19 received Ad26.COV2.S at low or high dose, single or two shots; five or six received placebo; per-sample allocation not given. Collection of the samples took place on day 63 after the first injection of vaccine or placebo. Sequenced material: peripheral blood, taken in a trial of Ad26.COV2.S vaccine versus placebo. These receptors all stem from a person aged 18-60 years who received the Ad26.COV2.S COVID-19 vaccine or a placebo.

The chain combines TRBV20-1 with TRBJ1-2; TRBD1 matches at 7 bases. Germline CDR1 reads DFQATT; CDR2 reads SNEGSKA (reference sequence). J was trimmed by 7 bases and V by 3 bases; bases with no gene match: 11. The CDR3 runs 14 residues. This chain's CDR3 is CSASGGQAYGGYTF. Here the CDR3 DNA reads TGCAGTGCTAGTGGTGGACAGGCCTATGGTGGCTACACCTTC.

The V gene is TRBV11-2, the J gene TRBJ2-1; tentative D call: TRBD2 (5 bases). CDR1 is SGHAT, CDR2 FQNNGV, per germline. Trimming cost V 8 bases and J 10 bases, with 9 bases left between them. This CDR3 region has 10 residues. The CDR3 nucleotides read TGTGCCAGCTCGAGCGGAGAGCAGTTCTTC. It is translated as CASSSGEQFF. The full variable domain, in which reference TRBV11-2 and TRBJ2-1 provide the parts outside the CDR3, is EAGVAQSPRYKIIEKRQSVAFWCNPISGHATLYWYQQILGQGPKLLIQFQNNGVVDDSQLPKDRFSAERLKGVDSTLKIQPAKLEDSAVYLCASSSGEQFFGPGTRLTVL.

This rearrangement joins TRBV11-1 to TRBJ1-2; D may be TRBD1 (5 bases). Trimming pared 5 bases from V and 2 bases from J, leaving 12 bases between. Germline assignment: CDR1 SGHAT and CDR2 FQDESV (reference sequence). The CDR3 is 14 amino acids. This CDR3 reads CASSREGRNYGYTF. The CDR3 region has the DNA TGTGCCAGCAGCCGGGAGGGACGGAACTATGGCTACACCTTC.

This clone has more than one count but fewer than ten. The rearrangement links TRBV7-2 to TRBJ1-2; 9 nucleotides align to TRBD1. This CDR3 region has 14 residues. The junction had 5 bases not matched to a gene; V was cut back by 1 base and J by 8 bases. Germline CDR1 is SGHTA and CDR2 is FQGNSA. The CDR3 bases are TGTGCCAGCAGCTTAGGGGACAGGGTCGGCGGCTACACCTTC. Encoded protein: CASSLGDRVGGYTF.

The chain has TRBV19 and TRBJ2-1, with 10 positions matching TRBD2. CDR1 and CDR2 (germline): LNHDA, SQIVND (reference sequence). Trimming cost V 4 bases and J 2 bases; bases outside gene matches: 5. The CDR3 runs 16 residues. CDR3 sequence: CASSTGLAAPYNEQFF. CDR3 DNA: TGTGCCAGTAGTACCGGACTAGCGGCCCCCTACAATGAGCAGTTCTTC.

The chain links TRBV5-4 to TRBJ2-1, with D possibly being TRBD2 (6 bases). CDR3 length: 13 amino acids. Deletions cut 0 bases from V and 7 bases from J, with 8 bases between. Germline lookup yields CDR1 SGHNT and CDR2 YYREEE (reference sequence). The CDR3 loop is CASSLVLANEQFF. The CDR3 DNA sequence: TGTGCCAGCAGCTTGGTCCTAGCGAATGAGCAGTTCTTC.

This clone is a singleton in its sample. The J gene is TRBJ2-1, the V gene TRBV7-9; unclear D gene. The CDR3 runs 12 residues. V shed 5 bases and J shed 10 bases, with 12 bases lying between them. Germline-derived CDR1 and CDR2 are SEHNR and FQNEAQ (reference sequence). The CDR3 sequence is CASSPTRWEQFF. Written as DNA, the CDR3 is TGTGCCAGCAGCCCCACGCGGTGGGAGCAGTTCTTC.

The CDR3 here is CASSLQGAYLAEKLFF. In DNA form, the CDR3 reads TGTGCCAGCAGTTTGCAGGGAGCTTACCTCGCTGAAAAACTGTTTTTT. This chain links TRBV6-5 with TRBJ1-4; possible D gene TRBD1, 5 bases. CDR3 length: 16 amino acids. Germline V gives CDR1 MNHEY, CDR2 SVGAGI. Trimming cost V 4 bases and J 7 bases, with 19 bases left between them.

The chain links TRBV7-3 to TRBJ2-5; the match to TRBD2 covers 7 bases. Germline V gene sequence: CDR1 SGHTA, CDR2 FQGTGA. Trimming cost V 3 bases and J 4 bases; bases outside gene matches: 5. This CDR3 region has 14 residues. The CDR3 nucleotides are TGTGCCAGCAGCTTGGGTCCGGGAGGAGAGACCCAGTACTTC. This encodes CASSLGPGGETQYF.

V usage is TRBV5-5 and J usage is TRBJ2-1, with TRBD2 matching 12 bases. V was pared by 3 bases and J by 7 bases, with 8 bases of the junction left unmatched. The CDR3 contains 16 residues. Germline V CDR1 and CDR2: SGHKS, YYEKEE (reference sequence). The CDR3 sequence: CASSSLAGGPENEQFF. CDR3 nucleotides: TGTGCCAGCAGCTCGCTAGCGGGAGGGCCAGAAAATGAGCAGTTCTTC.

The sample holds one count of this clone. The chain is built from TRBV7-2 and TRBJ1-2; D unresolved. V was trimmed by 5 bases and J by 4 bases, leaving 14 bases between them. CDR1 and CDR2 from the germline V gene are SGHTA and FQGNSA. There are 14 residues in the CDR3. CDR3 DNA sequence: TGTGCCAGCAGCCCCCGGGGAATCGGCTATGGCTACACCTTC. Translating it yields CASSPRGIGYGYTF.

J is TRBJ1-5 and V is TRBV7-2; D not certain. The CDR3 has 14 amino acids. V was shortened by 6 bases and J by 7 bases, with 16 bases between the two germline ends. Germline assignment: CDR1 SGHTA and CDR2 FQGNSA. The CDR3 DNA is TGTGCCAGCAGTCGTCTGGCCGGTGGCCAGCCCCAGCATTTT. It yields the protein CASSRLAGGQPQHF.

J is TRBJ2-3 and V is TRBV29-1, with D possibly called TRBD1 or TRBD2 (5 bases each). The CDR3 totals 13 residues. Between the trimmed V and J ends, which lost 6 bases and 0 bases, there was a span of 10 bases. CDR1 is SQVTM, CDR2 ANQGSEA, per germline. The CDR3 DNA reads TGCAGCGTAGTCCGGGACAGCACAGATACGCAGTATTTT. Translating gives CSVVRDSTDTQYF.

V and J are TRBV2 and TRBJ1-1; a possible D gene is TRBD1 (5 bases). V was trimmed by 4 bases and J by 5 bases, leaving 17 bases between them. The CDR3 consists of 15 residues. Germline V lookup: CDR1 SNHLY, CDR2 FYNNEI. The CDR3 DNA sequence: TGTGCCAGCAGTGTTACCCAGGGAGGTGGGACTGAAGCTTTCTTT. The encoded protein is CASSVTQGGGTEAFF.

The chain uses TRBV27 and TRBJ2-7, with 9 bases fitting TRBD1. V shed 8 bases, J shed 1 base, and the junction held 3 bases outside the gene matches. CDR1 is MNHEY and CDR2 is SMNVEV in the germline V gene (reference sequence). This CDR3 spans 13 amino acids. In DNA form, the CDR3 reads TGTGCCAGCGCCGGGACAGGGTCCTACGAGCAGTACTTC. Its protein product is CASAGTGSYEQYF.

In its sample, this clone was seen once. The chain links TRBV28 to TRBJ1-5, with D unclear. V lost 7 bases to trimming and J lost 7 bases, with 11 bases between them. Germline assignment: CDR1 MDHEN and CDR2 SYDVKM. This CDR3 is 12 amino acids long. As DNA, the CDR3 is TGTGCCAGCATCACCGCGGAGCAGCCCCAGCATTTT. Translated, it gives CASITAEQPQHF.

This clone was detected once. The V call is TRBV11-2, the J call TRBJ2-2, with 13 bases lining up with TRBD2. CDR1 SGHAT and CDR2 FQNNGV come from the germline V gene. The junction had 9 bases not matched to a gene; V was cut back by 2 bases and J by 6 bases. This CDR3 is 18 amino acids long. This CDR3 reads CASSLTGTSGTIAGELFF. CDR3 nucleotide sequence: TGTGCCAGCAGCTTAACCGGGACTAGCGGGACGATCGCCGGGGAGCTGTTTTTT.

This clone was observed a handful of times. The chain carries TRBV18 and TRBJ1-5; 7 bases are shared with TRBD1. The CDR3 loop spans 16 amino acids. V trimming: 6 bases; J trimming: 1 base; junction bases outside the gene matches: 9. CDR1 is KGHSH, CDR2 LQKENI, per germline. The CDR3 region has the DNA TGTGCCAGCTCTCTCTACGAGGGGGCGAGCAATCAGCCCCAGCATTTT. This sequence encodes CASSLYEGASNQPQHF. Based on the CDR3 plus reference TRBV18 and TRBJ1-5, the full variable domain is NAGVMQNPRHLVRRRGQEARLRCSPMKGHSHVYWYRQLPEEGLKFMVYLQKENIIDESGMPKERFSAEFPKEGPSILRIQQVVRGDSAAYFCASSLYEGASNQPQHFGDGTRLSIL.

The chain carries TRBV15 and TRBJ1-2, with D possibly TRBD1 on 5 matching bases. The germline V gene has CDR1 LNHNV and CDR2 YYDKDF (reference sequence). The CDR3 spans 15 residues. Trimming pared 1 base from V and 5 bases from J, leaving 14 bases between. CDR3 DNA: TGTGCCACCAGCAGAGTGAGGTCGGGACGGTATGGCTACACCTTC. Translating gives CATSRVRSGRYGYTF. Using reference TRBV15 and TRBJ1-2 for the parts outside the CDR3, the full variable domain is DAMVIQNPRYQVTQFGKPVTLSCSQTLNHNVMYWYQQKSSQAPKLLFHYYDKDFNNEADTPDNFQSRRPNTSFCFLDIRSPGLGDTAMYLCATSRVRSGRYGYTFGSGTRLTVV.

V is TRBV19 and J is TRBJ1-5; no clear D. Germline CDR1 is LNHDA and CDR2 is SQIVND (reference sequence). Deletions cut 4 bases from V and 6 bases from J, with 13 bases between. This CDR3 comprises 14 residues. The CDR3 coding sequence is TGTGCCAGTAGTACCCCGGGAACGGGTCAGCCCCAGCATTTT. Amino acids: CASSTPGTGQPQHF. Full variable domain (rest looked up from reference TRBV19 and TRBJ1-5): DGGITQSPKYLFRKEGQNVTLSCEQNLNHDAMYWYRQDPGQGLRLIYYSQIVNDFQKGDIAEGYSVSREKKESFPLTVTSAQKNPTAFYLCASSTPGTGQPQHFGDGTRLSIL.

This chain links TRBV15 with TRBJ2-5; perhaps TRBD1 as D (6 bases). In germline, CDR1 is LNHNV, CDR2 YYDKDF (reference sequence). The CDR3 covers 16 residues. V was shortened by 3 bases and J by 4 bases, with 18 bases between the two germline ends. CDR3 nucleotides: TGTGCCACCAGCAGGGAGGACAGCCCAAGGGGAGAGACCCAGTACTTC. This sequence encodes CATSREDSPRGETQYF.

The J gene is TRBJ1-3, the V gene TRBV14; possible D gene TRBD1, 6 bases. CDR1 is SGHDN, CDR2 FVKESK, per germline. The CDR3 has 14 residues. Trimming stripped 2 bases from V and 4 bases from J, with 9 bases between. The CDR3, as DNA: TGTGCCAGCAGCCAAACAGGGAGAGGAAACACCATATATTTT. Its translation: CASSQTGRGNTIYF. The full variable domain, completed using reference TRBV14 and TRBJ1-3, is EAGVTQFPSHSVIEKGQTVTLRCDPISGHDNLYWYRRVMGKEIKFLLHFVKESKQDESGMPNNRFLAERTGGTYSTLKVQPAELEDSGVYFCASSQTGRGNTIYFGEGSWLTVV.

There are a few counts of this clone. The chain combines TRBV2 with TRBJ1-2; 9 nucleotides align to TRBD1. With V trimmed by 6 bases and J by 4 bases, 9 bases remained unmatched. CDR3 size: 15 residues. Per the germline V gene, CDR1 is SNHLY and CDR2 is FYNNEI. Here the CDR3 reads CASRSDRGTFYGYTF. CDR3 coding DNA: TGTGCCAGCAGATCCGACAGGGGGACCTTCTATGGCTACACCTTC.

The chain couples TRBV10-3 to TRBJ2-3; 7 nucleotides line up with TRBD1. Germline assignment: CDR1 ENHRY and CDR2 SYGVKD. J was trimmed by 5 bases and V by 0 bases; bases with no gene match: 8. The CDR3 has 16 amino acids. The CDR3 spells CAISESETGREDTQYF. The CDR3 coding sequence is TGTGCCATCAGTGAGTCGGAGACAGGGCGCGAAGATACGCAGTATTTT.

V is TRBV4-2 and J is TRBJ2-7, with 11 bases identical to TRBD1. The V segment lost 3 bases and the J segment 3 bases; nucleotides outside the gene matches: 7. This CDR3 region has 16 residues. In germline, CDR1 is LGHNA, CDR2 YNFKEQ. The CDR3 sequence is CASSHSGGTGGYEQYF. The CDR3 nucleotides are TGTGCCAGCAGCCACTCTGGGGGGACAGGGGGCTACGAGCAGTACTTC.

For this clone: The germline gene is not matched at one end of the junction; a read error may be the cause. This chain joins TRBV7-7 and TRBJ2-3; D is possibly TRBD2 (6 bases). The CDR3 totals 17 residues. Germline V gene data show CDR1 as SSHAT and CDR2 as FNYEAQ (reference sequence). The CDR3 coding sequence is TGTGCTAGCAGCAAAAGACCCGGGACTGGGGGCACAGATACGCAGTATTTT. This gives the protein CASSKRPGTGGTDTQYF.

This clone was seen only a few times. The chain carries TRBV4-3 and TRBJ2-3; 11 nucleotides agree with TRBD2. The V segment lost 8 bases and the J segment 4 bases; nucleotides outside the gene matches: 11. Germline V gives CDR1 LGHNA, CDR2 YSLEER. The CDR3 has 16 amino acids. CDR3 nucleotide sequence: TGCGCCAGCTCGCTTACAGGGACTAGCGGATCAGATACGCAGTATTTT. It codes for CASSLTGTSGSDTQYF.